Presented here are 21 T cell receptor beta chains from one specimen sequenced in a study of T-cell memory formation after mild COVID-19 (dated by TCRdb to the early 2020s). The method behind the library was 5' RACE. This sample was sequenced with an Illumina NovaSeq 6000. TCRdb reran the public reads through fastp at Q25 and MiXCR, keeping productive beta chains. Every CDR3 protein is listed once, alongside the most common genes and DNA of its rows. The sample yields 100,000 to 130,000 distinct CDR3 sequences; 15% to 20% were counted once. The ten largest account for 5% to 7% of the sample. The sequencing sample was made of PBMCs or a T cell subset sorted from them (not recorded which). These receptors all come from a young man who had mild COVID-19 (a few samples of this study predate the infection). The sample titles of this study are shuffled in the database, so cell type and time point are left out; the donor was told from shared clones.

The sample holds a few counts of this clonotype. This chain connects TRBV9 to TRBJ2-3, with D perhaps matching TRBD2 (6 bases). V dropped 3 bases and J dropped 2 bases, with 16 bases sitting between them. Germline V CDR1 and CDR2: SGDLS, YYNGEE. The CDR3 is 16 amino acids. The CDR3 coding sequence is TGTGCCAGCAGCGCGCCCTTGGGGGGACTCACAGATACGCAGTATTTT. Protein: CASSAPLGGLTDTQYF.

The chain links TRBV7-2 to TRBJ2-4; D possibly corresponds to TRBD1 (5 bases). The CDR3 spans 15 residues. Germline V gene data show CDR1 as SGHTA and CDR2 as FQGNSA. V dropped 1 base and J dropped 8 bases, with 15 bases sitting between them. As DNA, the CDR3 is TGTGCCAGCAGCTTAGTCGAAGGGGTCGCGGACATTCAGTACTTC. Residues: CASSLVEGVADIQYF.

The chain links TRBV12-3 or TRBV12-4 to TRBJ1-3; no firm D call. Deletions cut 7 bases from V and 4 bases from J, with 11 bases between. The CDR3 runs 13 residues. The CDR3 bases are TGTGCCAGCATCCTGGGTCCAGGAAACACCATATATTTT. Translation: CASILGPGNTIYF.

As DNA, the CDR3 is TGTGCCAGCAGCTTGGCAGGTCCGAACACTGAAGCTTTCTTT. Amino acids: CASSLAGPNTEAFF. The chain uses TRBV7-2 and TRBJ1-1; no reliable D call. The germline gives CDR1 SGHTA, CDR2 FQGNSA. This CDR3 is built from 14 residues. Trimming left V 3 bases short and J 1 base short, with 9 bases between.

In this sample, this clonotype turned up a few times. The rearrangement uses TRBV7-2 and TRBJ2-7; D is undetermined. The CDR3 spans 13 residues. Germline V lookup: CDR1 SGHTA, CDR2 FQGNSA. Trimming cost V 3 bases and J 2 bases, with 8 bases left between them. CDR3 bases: TGTGCCAGCAGCTTTCCGGGTACCTACGAGCAGTACTTC. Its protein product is CASSFPGTYEQYF.

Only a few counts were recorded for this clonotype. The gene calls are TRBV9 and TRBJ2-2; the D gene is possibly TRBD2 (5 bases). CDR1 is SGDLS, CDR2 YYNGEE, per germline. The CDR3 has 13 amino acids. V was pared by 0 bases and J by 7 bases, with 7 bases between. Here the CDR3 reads CASSVVSGGELFF. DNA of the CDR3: TGTGCCAGCAGCGTAGTCAGCGGCGGGGAGCTGTTTTTT.

As DNA, the CDR3 is TGCAGTGCCAGACCCGATAATGGGGGCCCCGGCGAGCAGTACTTC. Its translation is CSARPDNGGPGEQYF. The V gene is TRBV20-1, the J gene TRBJ2-7; D is perhaps TRBD1 (6 bases). Germline V lookup: CDR1 DFQATT, CDR2 SNEGSKA (reference sequence). The CDR3 is made up of 15 amino acids. V was trimmed by 6 bases and J by 6 bases, leaving 24 bases between them.

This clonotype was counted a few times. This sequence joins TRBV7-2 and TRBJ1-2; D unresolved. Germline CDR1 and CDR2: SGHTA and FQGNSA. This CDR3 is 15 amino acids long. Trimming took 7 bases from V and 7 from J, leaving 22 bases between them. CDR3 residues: CASTLYAMQGVGYTF. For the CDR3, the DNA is TGTGCCAGCACCCTCTATGCAATGCAAGGAGTTGGCTACACCTTC.

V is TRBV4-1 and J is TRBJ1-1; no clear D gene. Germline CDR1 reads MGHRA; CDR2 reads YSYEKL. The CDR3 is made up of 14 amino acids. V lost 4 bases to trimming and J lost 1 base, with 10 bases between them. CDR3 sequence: CASSPYQRNTEAFF. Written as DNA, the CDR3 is TGCGCCAGCAGCCCGTACCAGCGGAACACTGAAGCTTTCTTT.

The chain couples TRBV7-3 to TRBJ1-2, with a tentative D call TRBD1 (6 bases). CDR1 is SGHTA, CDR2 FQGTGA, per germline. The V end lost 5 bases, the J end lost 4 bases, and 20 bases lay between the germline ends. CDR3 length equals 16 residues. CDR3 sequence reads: CASSPFSAGAGYGYTF. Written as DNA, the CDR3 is TGTGCCAGCAGCCCATTCTCGGCGGGGGCCGGCTATGGCTACACCTTC.

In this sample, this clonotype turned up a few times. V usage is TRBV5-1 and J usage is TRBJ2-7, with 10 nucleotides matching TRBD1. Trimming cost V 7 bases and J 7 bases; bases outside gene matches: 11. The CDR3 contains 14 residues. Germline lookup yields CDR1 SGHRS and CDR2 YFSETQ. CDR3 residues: CASASTGTGDEQYV. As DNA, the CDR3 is TGCGCCAGCGCCTCCACCGGGACAGGGGATGAGCAGTACGTC.

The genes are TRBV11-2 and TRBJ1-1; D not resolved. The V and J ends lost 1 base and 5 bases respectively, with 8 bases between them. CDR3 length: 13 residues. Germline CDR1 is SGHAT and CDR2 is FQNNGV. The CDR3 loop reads CASSLGGLTEAFF. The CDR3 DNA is TGTGCCAGCAGCTTAGGGGGTTTGACTGAAGCTTTCTTT.

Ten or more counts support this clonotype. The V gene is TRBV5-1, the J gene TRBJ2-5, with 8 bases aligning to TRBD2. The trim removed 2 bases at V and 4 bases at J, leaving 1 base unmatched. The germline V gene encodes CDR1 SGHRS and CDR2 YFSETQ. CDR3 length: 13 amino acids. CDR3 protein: CASSFAGGETQYF. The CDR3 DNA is TGCGCCAGCAGCTTCGCGGGGGGAGAGACCCAGTACTTC.

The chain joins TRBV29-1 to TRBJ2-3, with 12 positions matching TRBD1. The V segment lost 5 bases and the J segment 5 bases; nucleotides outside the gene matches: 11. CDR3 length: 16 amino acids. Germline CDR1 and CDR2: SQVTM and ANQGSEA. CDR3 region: CSVIKSGTGGVDTQYF. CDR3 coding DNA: TGCAGCGTTATAAAGTCCGGGACAGGGGGCGTAGATACGCAGTATTTT.

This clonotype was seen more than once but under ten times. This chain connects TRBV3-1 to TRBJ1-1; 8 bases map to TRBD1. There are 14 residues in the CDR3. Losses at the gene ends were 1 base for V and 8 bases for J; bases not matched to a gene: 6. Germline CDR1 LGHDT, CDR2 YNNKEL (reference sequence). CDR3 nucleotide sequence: TGTGCCAGCAGCCAAGGGACAGGGAGAGGGGAAGCTTTCTTT. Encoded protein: CASSQGTGRGEAFF.

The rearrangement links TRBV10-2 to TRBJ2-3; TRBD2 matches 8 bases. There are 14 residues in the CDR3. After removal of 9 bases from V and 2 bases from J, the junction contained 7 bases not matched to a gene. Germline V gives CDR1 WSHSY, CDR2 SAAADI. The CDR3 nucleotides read TGCGCCAGTAAAGAGCGGGGGAACACAGATACGCAGTATTTT. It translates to CASKERGNTDTQYF.

CDR3 nucleotides: TGTGCCAGCAGCTGGCAGCGCGGGGAGCTGTTTTTT. Translated, it gives CASSWQRGELFF. The V call is TRBV7-3, the J call TRBJ2-2, with unresolved D. There are 12 residues in the CDR3. In germline, CDR1 is SGHTA, CDR2 FQGTGA. Between the trimmed V and J ends, which lost 4 bases and 7 bases, there was a span of 7 bases.

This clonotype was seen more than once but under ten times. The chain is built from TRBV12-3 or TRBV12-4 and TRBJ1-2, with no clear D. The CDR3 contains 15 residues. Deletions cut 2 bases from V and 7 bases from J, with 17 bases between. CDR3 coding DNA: TGTGCCAGCAGTTTACGGGGAACTATGGGTCTTGGCTACACCTTC. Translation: CASSLRGTMGLGYTF.

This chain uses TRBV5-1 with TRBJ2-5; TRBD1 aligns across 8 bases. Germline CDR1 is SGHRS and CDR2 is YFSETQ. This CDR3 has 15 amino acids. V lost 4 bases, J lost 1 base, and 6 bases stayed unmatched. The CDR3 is CASSGGQGPQETQYF. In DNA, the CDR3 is TGCGCCAGCAGCGGTGGACAGGGACCCCAAGAGACCCAGTACTTC.

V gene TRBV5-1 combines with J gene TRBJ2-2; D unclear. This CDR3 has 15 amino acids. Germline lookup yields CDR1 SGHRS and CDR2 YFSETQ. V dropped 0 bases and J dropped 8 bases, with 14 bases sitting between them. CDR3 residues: CASSLELLWGGELFF. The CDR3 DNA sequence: TGCGCCAGCAGCTTGGAACTTTTGTGGGGTGGGGAGCTGTTTTTT.

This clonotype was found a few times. The CDR3 DNA follows: TGTGCCAGCAGTTTATCTGGGGTTGGCAATCAGCCCCAGCATTTT. This translates into CASSLSGVGNQPQHF. J is TRBJ1-5 and V is TRBV12-3 or TRBV12-4; no firm D call. V gave up 2 bases and J gave up 2 bases, with 10 bases separating them. There are 15 residues in the CDR3.